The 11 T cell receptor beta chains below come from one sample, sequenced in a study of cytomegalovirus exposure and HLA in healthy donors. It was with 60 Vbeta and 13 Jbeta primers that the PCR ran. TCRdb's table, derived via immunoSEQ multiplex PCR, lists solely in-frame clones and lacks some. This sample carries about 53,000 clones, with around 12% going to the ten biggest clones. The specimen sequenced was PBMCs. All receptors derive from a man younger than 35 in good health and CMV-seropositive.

This chain's CDR3 is CASSLSFGNQPQHF. CDR3 DNA: TGTGCCAGCAGCTTGTCGTTCGGGAATCAGCCCCAGCATTTT. The chain carries TRBV5-5 and TRBJ1-5, with D hard to call. CDR3 length: 14 amino acids. Germline V gives CDR1 SGHKS, CDR2 YYEKEE (reference sequence). Trimming pared 1 base from V and 4 bases from J, leaving 9 bases between.

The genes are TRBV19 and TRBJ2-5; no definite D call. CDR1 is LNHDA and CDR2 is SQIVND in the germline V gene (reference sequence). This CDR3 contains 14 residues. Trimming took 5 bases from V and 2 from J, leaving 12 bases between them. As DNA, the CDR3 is TGTGCCAGTAGTGCTAGAACCGGACAAGAGACCCAGTACTTC. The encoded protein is CASSARTGQETQYF.

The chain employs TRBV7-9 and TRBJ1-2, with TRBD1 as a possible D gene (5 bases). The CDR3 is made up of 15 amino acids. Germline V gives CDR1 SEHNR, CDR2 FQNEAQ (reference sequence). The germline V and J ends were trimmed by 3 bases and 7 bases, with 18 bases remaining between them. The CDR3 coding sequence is TGTGCCAGCAGCTTGGGAGGGGCCTACGTCGGTGGCTACACCTTC. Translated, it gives CASSLGGAYVGGYTF.

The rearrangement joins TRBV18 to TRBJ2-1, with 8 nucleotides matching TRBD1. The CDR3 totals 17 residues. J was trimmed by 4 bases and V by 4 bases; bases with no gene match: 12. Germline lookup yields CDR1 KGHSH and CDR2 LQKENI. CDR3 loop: CASSQSMQGAGYNEQFF. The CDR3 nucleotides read TGTGCCAGCTCACAAAGTATGCAGGGGGCAGGATACAATGAGCAGTTCTTC.

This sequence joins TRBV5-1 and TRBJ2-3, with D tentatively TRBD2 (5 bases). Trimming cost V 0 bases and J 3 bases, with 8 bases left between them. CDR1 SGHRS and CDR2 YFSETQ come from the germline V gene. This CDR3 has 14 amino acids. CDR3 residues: CASSLELETDTQYF. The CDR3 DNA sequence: TGCGCCAGCAGCTTGGAACTAGAGACAGATACGCAGTATTTT.

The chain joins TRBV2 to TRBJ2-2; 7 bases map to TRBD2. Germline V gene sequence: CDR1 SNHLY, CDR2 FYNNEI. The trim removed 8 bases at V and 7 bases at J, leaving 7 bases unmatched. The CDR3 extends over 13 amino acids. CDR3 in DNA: TGTGCCAGCGGGCGGGGGAGTTTCGGGGAGCTGTTTTTT. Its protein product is CASGRGSFGELFF.

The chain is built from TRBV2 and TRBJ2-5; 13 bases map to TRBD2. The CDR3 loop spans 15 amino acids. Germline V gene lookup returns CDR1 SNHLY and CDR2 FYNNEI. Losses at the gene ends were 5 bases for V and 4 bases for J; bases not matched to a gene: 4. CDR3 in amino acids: CASSPTSGRVETQYF. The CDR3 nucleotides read TGTGCCAGCAGTCCTACTAGCGGGAGGGTAGAGACCCAGTACTTC.

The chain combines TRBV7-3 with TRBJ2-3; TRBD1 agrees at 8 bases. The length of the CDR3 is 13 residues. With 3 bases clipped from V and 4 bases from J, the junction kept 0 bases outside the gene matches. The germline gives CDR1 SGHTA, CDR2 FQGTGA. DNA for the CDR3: TGTGCCAGCAGCTTGGACAGGGCAGATACGCAGTATTTT. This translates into CASSLDRADTQYF. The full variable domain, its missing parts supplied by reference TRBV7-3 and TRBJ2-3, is GAGVSQTPSNKVTEKGKYVELRCDPISGHTALYWYRQSLGQGPEFLIYFQGTGAADDSGLPNDRFFAVRPEGSVSTLKIQRTERGDSAVYLCASSLDRADTQYFGPGTRLTVL.

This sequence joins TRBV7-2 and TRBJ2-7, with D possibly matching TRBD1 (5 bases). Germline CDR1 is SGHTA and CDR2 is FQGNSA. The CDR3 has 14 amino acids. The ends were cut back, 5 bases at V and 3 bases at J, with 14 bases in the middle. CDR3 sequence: CASSKISRGYEQYF. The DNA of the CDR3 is TGTGCCAGCAGCAAAATAAGTAGGGGCTACGAGCAGTACTTC. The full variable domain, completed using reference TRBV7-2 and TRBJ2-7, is GAGVSQSPSNKVTEKGKDVELRCDPISGHTALYWYRQSLGQGLEFLIYFQGNSAPDKSGLPSDRFSAERTGGSVSTLTIQRTQQEDSAVYLCASSKISRGYEQYFGPGTRLTVT.

The DNA of the CDR3 is TGCGCCAGCAGCCAGCCCCGGCGGGGGCAAAATGAAAAACTGTTTTTT. It specifies CASSQPRRGQNEKLFF. The chain has TRBV4-1 and TRBJ1-4, with D possibly matching TRBD1 (6 bases). V lost 3 bases, J lost 5 bases, and 16 bases lay in between. CDR1 is MGHRA and CDR2 is YSYEKL in the germline V gene. The CDR3 is 16 residues long.

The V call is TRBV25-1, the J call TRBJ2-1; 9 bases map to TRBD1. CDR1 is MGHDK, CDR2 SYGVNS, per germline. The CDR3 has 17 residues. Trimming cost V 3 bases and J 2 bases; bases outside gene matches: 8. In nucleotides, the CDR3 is TGTGCCAGCAGTGACCGCCCCGGGACAGGGACCTACAATGAGCAGTTCTTC. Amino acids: CASSDRPGTGTYNEQFF.